This T cell receptor (beta chain) was observed in a study of glioma-infiltrating T cells after dendritic cell vaccination. TCRdb keeps only in-frame clones here, not all; method: immunoSEQ multiplex PCR. The table has more than 95,000 clones, around 90% seen once. Germline V gene data show CDR1 as SGHRS and CDR2 as YFSETQ. This CDR3 has 18 residues. V was clipped by 1 base and J by 2 bases; unmatched bases: 6. Time point: after dendritic cell vaccination, including at tumor progression/relapse. The sequence derives from a human donor with glioblastoma. The input for sequencing was blood, taken after dendritic cell vaccination. V is TRBV5-1 and J is TRBJ2-2; the match to TRBD1 covers 12 bases. The CDR3 DNA sequence: TGCGCCAGCAGCTTGTCGGCGGGGACAGGGGGCAACACCGGGGAGCTGTTTTTT. Translation gives CASSLSAGTGGNTGELFF.